This T cell receptor beta chain was retrieved from a study of cytomegalovirus exposure and HLA in healthy donors. The primer mix had 60 Vbeta and 13 Jbeta primers. Produced via immunoSEQ multiplex PCR; TCRdb's table is partial and in-frame only. Among 180,000 or so clones listed, about 85% were seen once. Germline V lookup: CDR1 SGHRS, CDR2 YFSETQ. This CDR3 region has 16 residues. Trimming removed 4 bases from V and 4 bases from J; junction bases left unmatched: 10. This sequence was found in a girl aged 10 to 17 in good health and CMV-seropositive. The sample consisted of PBMCs. This chain joins TRBV5-1 and TRBJ2-1; 8 bases map to TRBD2. The CDR3 nucleotides read TGCGCCAGCAGCCCCCGAGGAGCGGGGGTTTACAATGAGCAGTTCTTC. The encoded protein is CASSPRGAGVYNEQFF.